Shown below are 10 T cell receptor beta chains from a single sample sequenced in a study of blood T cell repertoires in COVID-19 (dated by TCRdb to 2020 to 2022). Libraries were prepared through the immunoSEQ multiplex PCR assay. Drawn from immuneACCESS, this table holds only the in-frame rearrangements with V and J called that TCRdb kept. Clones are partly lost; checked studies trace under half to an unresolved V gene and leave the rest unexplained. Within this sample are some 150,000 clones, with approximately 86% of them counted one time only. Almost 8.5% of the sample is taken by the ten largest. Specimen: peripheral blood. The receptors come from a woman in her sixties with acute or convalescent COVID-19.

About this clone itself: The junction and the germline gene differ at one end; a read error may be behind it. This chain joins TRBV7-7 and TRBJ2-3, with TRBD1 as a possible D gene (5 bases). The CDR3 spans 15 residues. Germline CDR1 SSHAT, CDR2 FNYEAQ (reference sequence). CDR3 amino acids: CASSLLDSHTDTQYF. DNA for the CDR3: TGTGCTAGCAGCTTACTCGACAGCCACACAGATACGCAGTATTTT.

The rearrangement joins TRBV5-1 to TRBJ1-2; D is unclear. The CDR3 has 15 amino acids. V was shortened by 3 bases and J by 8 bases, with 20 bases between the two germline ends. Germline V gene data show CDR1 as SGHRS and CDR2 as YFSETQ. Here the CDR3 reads CASSSRRVENGGYTF. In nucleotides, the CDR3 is TGCGCCAGCAGCTCCCGCCGAGTGGAGAATGGCGGCTACACCTTC.

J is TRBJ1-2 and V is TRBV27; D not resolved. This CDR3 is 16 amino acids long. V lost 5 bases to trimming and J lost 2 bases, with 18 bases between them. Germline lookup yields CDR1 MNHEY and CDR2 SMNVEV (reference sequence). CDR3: CASSPVGGLGNYGYTF. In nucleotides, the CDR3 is TGTGCCAGCAGTCCAGTGGGAGGGCTGGGGAACTATGGCTACACCTTC.

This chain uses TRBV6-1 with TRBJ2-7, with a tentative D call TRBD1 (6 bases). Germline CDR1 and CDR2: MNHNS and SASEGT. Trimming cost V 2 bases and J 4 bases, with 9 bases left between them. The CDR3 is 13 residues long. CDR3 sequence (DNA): TGTGCCAGCAGTGAATTTGGGACATACGAGCAGTACTTC. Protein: CASSEFGTYEQYF.

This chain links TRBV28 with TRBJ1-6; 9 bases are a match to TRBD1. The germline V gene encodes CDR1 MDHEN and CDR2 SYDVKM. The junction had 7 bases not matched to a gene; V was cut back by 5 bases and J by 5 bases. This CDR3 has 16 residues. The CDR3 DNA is TGTGCCAGCAGTATTTCAAGGACAGGGGATAATTCACCCCTCCACTTT. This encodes CASSISRTGDNSPLHF.

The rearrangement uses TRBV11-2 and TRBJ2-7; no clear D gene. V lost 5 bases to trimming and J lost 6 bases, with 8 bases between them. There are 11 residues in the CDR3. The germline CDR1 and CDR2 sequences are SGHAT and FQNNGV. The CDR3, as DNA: TGTGCCAGCAGCCTGTCGGTCGAGCAGTACTTC. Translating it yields CASSLSVEQYF.

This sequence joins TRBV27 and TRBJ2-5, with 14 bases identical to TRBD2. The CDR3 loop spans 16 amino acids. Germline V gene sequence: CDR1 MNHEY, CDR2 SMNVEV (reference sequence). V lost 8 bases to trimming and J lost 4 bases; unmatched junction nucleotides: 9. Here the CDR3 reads CASSLTGTSGGETQYF. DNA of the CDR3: TGTGCCAGCTCATTGACCGGGACTAGCGGGGGAGAGACCCAGTACTTC.

This chain's CDR3 is CASRDRDRGRYEQYF. The CDR3 DNA reads TGTGCCAGCAGGGACAGGGACAGGGGTCGCTACGAGCAGTACTTC. The chain uses TRBV2 and TRBJ2-7, with 10 bases identical to TRBD1. Germline lookup yields CDR1 SNHLY and CDR2 FYNNEI. The CDR3 runs 15 residues. The V and J ends lost 6 bases and 3 bases, in that order; junction bases with no gene match: 8.

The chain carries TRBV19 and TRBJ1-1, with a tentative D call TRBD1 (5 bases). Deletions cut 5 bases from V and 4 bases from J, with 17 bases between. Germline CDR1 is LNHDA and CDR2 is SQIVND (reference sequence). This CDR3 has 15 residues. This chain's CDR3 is CASSLYDKGRTEAFF. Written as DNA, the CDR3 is TGTGCCAGTAGTCTTTACGACAAGGGGCGCACTGAAGCTTTCTTT.

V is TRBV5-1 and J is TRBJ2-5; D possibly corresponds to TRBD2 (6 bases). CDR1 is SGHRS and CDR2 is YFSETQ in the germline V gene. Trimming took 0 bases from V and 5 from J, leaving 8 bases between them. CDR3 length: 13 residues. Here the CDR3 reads CASSLAGRETQYF. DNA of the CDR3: TGCGCCAGCAGCTTGGCAGGGAGGGAGACCCAGTACTTC.